This T cell receptor (beta chain) stems from a study of blood T cell repertoires in COVID-19. About the research overall: From the United States, Italy and Spain came samples of acute and convalescent COVID-19. Sources were T cells, B-cell-depleted T cells, or PBMCs; the material itself was cDNA or gDNA.

CDR3 length equals 16 residues. The V segment lost 5 bases and the J segment 6 bases; nucleotides outside the gene matches: 11. Germline V gene lookup returns CDR1 SEHNR and CDR2 FQNEAQ (reference sequence). As originally analysed: Estimates of nucleated cell counts were drawn from the amplification of reference gene primers. Data came from immunoSEQ multiplex PCR; TCRdb stores just in-frame clones and leaves some out. The V and J calls and the clone size are those of that table, but D and trimming were determined from the DNA. The profile shows roughly 64,000 clones, approximately 82% of them singletons.

The receptor was derived from a woman in her sixties with acute or convalescent COVID-19. The sample comprised peripheral blood. V is TRBV7-9 and J is TRBJ2-1; 9 bases match TRBD1. The CDR3 DNA reads TGTGCCAGCAGCGGACAGGGGATGATGATGGGCAATGAGCAGTTCTTC. This gives the protein CASSGQGMMMGNEQFF.